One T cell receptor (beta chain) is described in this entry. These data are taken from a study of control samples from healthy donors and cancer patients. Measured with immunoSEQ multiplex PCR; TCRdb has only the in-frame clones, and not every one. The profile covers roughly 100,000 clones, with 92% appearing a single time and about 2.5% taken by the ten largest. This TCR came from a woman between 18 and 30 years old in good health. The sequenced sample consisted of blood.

In DNA, the CDR3 is TGTGCCAGTAGTATAGTGGGACAGGGTGCTGGGGCCAACGTCCTGACTTTC. Protein: CASSIVGQGAGANVLTF. The V gene is TRBV19, the J gene TRBJ2-6; TRBD1 matches 9 bases. The J segment lost 2 bases and the V segment lost 1 base, leaving 3 bases of the junction unmatched. CDR1 and CDR2 from the germline V gene are LNHDA and SQIVND (reference sequence). This CDR3 has 17 amino acids.